This TCR beta chain comes out of a study of siplizumab effects on memory and regulatory T cells. Study findings and constraints: Mappable alloreactive CD4+ clones came from Treg cells around three quarters of the time on average with siplizumab, against about 25% in controls. Researchers could map only a minor fraction of alloreactive clones to unstimulated subsets. Proof of suppressive function in proliferating Tregs from siplizumab cultures was not established.

Per-sample assaying covered roughly 93,000 TCR templates. The repertoire was sequenced with immunoSEQ multiplex PCR; TCRdb's copy has only in-frame clones and lacks some. The sample contains about 100,000 clones, around 94% of which appear only once. About this clone: Its antigen is still unknown.

The germline V gene has CDR1 MNHNS and CDR2 SASEGT. The CDR3 length is 13 residues. Losses at the gene ends were 4 bases for V and 4 bases for J; bases not matched to a gene: 1. V usage is TRBV6-1 and J usage is TRBJ2-7; 10 bases match TRBD1. The receptor's source is a human donor in good health. Specimen: Tregs sorted from blood. CDR3 region: CASSGTGGYEQYF. The CDR3 region has the DNA TGTGCCAGCAGTGGGACAGGGGGTTACGAGCAGTACTTC.